This T cell receptor beta chain originates from a study of human T cells and chemical hapten exposure. About the study: Sensitizing treatment utilized 2% DPC over a 2 cm by 2 cm portion of upper inner arm skin. Upper back patch tests used 0.01% DPC, scored after 6 days.

As to time point: patch test 1, 2 weeks after DPC sensitization. Treatment denoted: therapeutic diphenylcyclopropenone sensitization with weekly scalp DPC. The CDR3 has 13 residues. Germline V gene sequence: CDR1 LNHDA, CDR2 SQIVND (reference sequence). The V end was cut by 6 bases, the J end by 3 bases, with 10 bases between. Library construction involved attaching unique molecular identifiers to individual cDNA molecules, which allowed quantitative, reproducible TCR counting. TCRdb re-called the RACE reads through MiXCR, storing one row per CDR3 protein. Among 80,000 to 100,000 distinct CDR3 sequences listed, around 7.8% were seen once.

This rearrangement joins TRBV19 to TRBJ2-3; D is ambiguous. The receptor was isolated from a woman aged 25 to 39 with alopecia areata. Some clones in this sample may be carry-over from other donors' samples. The sequenced sample was whole blood, obtained in connection with sensitization to the hapten diphenylcyclopropenone (DPC). In nucleotides, the CDR3 is TGTGCCAGTAGCAGACAATCTACAGATACGCAGTATTTT. Translation gives CASSRQSTDTQYF. Using reference TRBV19 and TRBJ2-3 for the parts outside the CDR3, the full variable domain is DGGITQSPKYLFRKEGQNVTLSCEQNLNHDAMYWYRQDPGQGLRLIYYSQIVNDFQKGDIAEGYSVSREKKESFPLTVTSAQKNPTAFYLCASSRQSTDTQYFGPGTRLTVL.